This T cell receptor beta chain is drawn from a study of blood T cell repertoires in COVID-19. The wider study: The United States, Italy and Spain provided the acute and convalescent COVID-19 samples. PBMCs, B-cell-depleted T cells, or T cells provided the cDNA or gDNA that made up the material.

The germline CDR1 and CDR2 sequences are SNHLY and FYNNEI. The CDR3 spans 13 residues. V lost 1 base and J 6 bases, leaving 7 bases between the germline ends. This clone was recorded only once. As handled by the study authors: The assay estimated nucleated cells by amplifying reference gene primers. Libraries were prepared by immunoSEQ multiplex PCR; TCRdb keeps only in-frame clonotypes and omits some of them. The D gene and trimming were derived from the DNA, and the V and J assignments and clone size from that table. The sample yields around 160,000 clones, 75% to 85% seen once. The V gene is TRBV2, the J gene TRBJ2-4, with a tentative D call TRBD2 (6 bases). The sequenced sample consisted of peripheral blood. The source of this sequence is a human donor in a cohort sampled during active COVID-19. The CDR3 here is CASSEDGGNIQYF. The CDR3 region has the DNA TGTGCCAGCAGTGAAGACGGGGGAAACATTCAGTACTTC.